This TCR beta chain was captured by sequencing in a study of beta chain features in type 1 diabetes. Trimming removed 1 base at V and 8 bases at J, with 14 bases between. This CDR3 contains 14 residues. Germline V gene data show CDR1 as LGHNA and CDR2 as YSLEER. What was sequenced were expressed TCRB transcripts, since all of the isolated RNA had been reverse transcribed. TCRdb's table, derived via immunoSEQ multiplex PCR, lists solely in-frame clones and lacks some. The table records some 400,000 clones, around 15% of them present only once. The TCR was taken from a woman aged 18-30 years in good health. The chain combines TRBV4-3 with TRBJ1-2; D may be TRBD1 (6 bases). Sequenced input: naive CD4+ T cells from blood. The chain's CDR3 is CASSQGTVGSGYTF. The CDR3 DNA reads as TGCGCCAGCAGCCAAGGGACAGTCGGTAGCGGCTACACCTTC.